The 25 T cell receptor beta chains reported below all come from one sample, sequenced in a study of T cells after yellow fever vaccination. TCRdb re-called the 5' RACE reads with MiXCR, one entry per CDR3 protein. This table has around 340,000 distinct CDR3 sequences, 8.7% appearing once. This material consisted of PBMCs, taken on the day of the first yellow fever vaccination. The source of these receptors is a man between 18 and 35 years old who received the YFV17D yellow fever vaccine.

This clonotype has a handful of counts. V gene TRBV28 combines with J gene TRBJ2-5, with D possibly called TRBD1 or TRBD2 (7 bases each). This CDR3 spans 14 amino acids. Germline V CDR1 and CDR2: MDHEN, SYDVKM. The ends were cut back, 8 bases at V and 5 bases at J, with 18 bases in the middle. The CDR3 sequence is CASDKPGGGETQYF. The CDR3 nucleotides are TGTGCCAGCGATAAACCAGGGGGGGGGGAGACCCAGTACTTC.

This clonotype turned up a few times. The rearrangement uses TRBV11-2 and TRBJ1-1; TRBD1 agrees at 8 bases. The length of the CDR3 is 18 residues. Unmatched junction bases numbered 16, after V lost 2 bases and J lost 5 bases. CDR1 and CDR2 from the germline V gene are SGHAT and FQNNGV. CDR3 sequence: CASSLPSRGQGGGTEAFF. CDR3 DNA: TGTGCCAGCAGCTTACCCTCACGTGGACAGGGTGGGGGTACTGAAGCTTTCTTT.

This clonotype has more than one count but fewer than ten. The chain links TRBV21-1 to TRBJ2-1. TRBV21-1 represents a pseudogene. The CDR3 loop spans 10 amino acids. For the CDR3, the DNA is TGTGCCCCCGAACTCAATGAGCAGTTCTTC. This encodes CAPELNEQFF.

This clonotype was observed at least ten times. This chain's CDR3 is CAISPGTENEQYF. In nucleotides, the CDR3 is TGTGCCATCAGTCCCGGGACAGAAAACGAGCAGTACTTC. The J gene is TRBJ2-7, the V gene TRBV10-3, with TRBD1 matching 7 bases. Germline values: CDR1 ENHRY, CDR2 SYGVKD. CDR3 length equals 13 residues. J was trimmed by 5 bases and V by 5 bases; bases with no gene match: 6.

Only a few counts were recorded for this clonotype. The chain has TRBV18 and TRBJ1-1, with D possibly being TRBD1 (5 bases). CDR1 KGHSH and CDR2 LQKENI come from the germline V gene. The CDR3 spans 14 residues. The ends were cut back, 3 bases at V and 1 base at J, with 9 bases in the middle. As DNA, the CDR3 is TGTGCCAGCTCACCGTTGACAGAGAACACTGAAGCTTTCTTT. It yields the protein CASSPLTENTEAFF.

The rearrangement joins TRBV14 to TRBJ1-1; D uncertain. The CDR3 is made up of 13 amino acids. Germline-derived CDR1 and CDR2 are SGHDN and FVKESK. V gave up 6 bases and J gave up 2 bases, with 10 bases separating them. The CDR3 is CASRKQLNTEAFF. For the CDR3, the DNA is TGTGCCAGCAGAAAACAGCTCAACACTGAAGCTTTCTTT.

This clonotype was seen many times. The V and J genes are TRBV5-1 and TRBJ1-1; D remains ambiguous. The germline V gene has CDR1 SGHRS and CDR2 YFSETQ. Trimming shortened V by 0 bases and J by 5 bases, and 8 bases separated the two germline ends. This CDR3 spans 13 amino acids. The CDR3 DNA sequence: TGCGCCAGCAGCTTGGTTAGAGAGACTGAAGCTTTCTTT. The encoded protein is CASSLVRETEAFF.

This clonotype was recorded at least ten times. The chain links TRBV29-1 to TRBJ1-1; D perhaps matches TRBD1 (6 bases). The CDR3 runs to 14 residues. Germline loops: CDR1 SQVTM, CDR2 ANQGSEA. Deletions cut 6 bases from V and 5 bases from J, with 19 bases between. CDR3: CSVDRTYPGTEAFF. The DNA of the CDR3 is TGCAGCGTCGACAGGACATACCCGGGAACTGAAGCTTTCTTT. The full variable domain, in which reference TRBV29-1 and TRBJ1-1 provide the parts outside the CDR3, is SAVISQKPSRDICQRGTSLTIQCQVDSQVTMMFWYRQQPGQSLTLIATANQGSEATYESGFVIDKFPISRPNLTFSTLTVSNMSPEDSSIYLCSVDRTYPGTEAFFGQGTRLTVV.

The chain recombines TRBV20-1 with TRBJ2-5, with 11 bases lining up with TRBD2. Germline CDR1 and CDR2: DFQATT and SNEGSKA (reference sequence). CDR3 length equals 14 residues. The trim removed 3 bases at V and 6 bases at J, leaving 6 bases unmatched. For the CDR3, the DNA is TGCAGTGCTAGCTTAGCGGGGGGGCCTCAGACCCAGTACTTC. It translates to CSASLAGGPQTQYF.

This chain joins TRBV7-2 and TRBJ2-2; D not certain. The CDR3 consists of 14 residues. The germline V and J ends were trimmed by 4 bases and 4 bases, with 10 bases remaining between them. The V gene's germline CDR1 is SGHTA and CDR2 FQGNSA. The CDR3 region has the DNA TGTGCCAGCAGCTATGGTGTAATCACCGGGGAGCTGTTTTTT. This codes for CASSYGVITGELFF.

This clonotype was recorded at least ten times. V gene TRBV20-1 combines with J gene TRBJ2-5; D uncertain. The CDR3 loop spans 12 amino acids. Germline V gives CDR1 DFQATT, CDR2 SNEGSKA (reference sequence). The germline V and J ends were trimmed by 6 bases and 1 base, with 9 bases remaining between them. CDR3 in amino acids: CSAGRAQETQYF. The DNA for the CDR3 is TGCAGTGCCGGTCGGGCCCAAGAGACCCAGTACTTC.

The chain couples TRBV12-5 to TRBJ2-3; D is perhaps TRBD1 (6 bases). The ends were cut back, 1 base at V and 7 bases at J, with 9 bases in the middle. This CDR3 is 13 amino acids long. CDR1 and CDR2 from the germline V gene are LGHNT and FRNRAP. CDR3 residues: CASGLEQGHTQYF. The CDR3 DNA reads TGTGCTAGTGGTTTGGAACAGGGACATACGCAGTATTTT.

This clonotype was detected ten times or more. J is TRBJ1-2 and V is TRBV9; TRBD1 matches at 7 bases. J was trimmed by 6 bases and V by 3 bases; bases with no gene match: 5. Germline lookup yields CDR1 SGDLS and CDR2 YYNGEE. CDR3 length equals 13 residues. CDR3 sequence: CASSEGQSHGYTF. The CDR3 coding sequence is TGTGCCAGCAGCGAGGGACAGTCCCATGGCTACACCTTC.

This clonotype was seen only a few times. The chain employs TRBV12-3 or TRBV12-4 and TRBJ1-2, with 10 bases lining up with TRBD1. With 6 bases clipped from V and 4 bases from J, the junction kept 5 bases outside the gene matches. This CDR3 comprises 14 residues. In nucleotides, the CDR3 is TGTGCCAGCAGGGGGACAGGGGAACTCTATGGCTACACCTTC. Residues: CASRGTGELYGYTF.

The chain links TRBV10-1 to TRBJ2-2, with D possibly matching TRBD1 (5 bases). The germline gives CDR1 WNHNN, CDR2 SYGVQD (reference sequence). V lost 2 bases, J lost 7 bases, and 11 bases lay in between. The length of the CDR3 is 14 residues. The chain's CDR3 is CASSETRVVGELFF. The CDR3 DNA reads TGCGCCAGCAGTGAGACCAGGGTTGTCGGGGAGCTGTTTTTT.

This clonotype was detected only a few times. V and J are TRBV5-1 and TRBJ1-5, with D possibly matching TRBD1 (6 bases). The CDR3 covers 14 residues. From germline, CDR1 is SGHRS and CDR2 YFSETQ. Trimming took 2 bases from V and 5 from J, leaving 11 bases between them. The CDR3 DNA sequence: TGCGCCAGCAGCTTTGGGGGGCCCGATCAGCCCCAGCATTTT. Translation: CASSFGGPDQPQHF.

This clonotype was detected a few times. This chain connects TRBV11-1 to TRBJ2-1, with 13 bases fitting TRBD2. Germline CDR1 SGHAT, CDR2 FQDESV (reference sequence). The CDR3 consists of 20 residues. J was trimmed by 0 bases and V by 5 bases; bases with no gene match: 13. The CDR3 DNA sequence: TGTGCCAGCAGCACCCCTAGACTAGCGGGGGGCGCCGGCTCCTACAATGAGCAGTTCTTC. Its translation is CASSTPRLAGGAGSYNEQFF.

The CDR3 coding sequence is TGTGCCAGCAGCCCAGATTGGGGGCGACAGGGGCGGTACGAGCAGTACTTC. Translation gives CASSPDWGRQGRYEQYF. V gene TRBV11-2 combines with J gene TRBJ2-7; 8 bases agree with TRBD1. CDR3 length: 17 residues. V lost 5 bases and J lost 4; bases outside the gene matches: 16. Germline values: CDR1 SGHAT, CDR2 FQNNGV.

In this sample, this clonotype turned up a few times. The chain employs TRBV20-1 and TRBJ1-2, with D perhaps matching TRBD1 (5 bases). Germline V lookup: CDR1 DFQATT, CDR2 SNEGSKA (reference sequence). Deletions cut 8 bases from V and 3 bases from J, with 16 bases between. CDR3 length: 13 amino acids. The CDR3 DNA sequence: TGCAGTACAAGGGACCGACGTGACTATGGCTACACCTTC. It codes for CSTRDRRDYGYTF.

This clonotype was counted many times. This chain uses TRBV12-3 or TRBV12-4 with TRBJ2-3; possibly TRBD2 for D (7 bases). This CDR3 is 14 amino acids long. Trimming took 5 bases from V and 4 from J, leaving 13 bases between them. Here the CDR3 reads CASSPRGAADTQYF. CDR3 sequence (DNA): TGTGCCAGCAGTCCTCGGGGGGCTGCAGATACGCAGTATTTT.

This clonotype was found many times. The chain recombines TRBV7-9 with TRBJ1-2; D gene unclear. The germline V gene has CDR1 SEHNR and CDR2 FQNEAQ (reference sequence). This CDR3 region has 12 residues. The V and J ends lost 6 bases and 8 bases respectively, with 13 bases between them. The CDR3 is CASSGHLGGYTF. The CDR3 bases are TGTGCCAGCAGTGGGCATCTAGGGGGCTACACCTTC. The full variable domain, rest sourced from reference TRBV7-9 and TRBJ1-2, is DTGVSQNPRHKITKRGQNVTFRCDPISEHNRLYWYRQTLGQGPEFLTYFQNEAQLEKSRLLSDRFSAERPKGSFSTLEIQRTEQGDSAMYLCASSGHLGGYTFGSGTRLTVV.

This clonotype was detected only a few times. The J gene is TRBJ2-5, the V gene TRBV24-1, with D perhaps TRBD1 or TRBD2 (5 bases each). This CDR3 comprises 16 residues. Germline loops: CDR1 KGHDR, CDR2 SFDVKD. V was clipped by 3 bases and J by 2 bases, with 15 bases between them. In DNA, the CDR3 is TGTGCCACCAGTGATAGGACAAGAGGGGCTCAAGAGACCCAGTACTTC. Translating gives CATSDRTRGAQETQYF.

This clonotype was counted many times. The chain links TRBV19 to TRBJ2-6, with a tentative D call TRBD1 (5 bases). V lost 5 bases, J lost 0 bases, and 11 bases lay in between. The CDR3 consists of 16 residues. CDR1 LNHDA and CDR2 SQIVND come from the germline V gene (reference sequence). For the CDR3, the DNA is TGTGCCAGTAGTGTACAGGCTACCTCTGGGGCCAACGTCCTGACTTTC. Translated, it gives CASSVQATSGANVLTF.

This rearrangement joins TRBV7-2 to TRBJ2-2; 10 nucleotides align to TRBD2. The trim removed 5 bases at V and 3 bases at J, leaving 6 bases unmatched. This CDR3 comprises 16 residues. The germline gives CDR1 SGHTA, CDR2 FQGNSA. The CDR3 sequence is CASSAIAGGYTGELFF. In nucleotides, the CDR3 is TGTGCCAGCAGCGCTATAGCGGGGGGCTACACCGGGGAGCTGTTTTTT.

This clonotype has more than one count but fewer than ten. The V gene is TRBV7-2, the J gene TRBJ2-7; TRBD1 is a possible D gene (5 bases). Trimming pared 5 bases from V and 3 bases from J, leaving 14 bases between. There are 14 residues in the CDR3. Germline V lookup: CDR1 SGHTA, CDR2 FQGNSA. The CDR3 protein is CASSLDSLGYEQYF. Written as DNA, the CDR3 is TGTGCCAGCAGCCTAGACAGTCTTGGCTACGAGCAGTACTTC.